This T cell receptor (beta chain) was documented in a study of shared clonotypes between healthy human individuals. The study's findings and limits: Generation probabilities of non-shared clonotypes were lower (relative to those shared by all four donors).

Produced via immunoSEQ multiplex PCR; TCRdb's table is partial and in-frame only. This table holds fewer than 3 million clones, about nine tenths found once. Adult Caucasians living in Nashville, Tennessee made up all of the donors. A CD45RA-negative memory subset and a CD45RA+ naive subset were separated from the CD4+ cells. As to this clone: Its antigen is unknown. The identical CDR3 is also encoded by other nucleotide sequences in the sample.

The length of the CDR3 is 13 residues. Per germline, CDR1 GTSNPN and CDR2 SVGIG (reference sequence). Trimming cost V 1 base and J 3 bases, with 8 bases left between them. This TCR derives from a young man in good health. Some clones in this sample may be carry-over from other donors' samples. J is TRBJ2-3 and V is TRBV30; a weak D match, TRBD1 (6 bases). Sequenced sample: naive CD4+ T cells from PBMCs. The sample's subset: CD45RA+ positively selected. The CDR3: CAWSGRGTDTQYF. Written as DNA, the CDR3 is TGTGCCTGGAGTGGCAGGGGAACAGATACGCAGTATTTT.